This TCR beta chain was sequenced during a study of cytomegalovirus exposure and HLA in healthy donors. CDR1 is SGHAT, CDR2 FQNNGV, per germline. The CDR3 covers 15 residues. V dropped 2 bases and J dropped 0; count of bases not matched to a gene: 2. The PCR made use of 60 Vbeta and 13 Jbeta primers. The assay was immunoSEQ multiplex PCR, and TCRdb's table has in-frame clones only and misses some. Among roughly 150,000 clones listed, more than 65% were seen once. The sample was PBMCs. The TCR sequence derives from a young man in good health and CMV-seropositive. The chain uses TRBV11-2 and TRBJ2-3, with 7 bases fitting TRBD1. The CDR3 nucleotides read TGTGCCAGCAGCTTACGGGGACAGAGCACAGATACGCAGTATTTT. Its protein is CASSLRGQSTDTQYF.